Each of the 11 T cell receptor beta chains below was sequenced from the same sample in a study of blood T cell repertoires in COVID-19. Sequenced by immunoSEQ multiplex PCR; TCRdb stores in-frame clones only, minus some. This table holds fewer than 250,000 clones, 84% found once. Sequencing used peripheral blood. These receptors were collected from a woman aged 80 or over with COVID-19, enrolled during active disease.

This chain connects TRBV3-1 (or the pseudogene TRBV3-2) to TRBJ1-2; D is undetermined. Trimming pared 0 bases from V and 3 bases from J, leaving 8 bases between. Germline-derived CDR1 and CDR2 are LGHDT and YNNKEL (reference sequence). The CDR3 has 14 amino acids. The CDR3 DNA reads as TGTGCCAGCAGCCAAGAAAATTCTCACTATGGCTACACCTTC. This gives the protein CASSQENSHYGYTF.

This chain joins TRBV19 and TRBJ2-1; D perhaps matches TRBD2 (5 bases). Trimming took off 9 bases at V and 4 bases at J, with 16 bases between the two ends. The CDR3 has 14 residues. CDR1 LNHDA and CDR2 SQIVND come from the germline V gene (reference sequence). The CDR3 DNA is TGTGCCAGAGTAAGAGGACTCCGATACAATGAGCAGTTCTTC. It encodes CARVRGLRYNEQFF.

V gene TRBV7-2 combines with J gene TRBJ1-6; 9 nucleotides line up with TRBD1. The germline CDR1 and CDR2 sequences are SGHTA and FQGNSA. The junction had 4 bases not matched to a gene; V was cut back by 3 bases and J by 7 bases. CDR3 length equals 15 residues. The CDR3 nucleotides are TGTGCCAGCAGCTTGGCCGGGACAGGGAATTCACCCCTCCACTTT. Encoded protein: CASSLAGTGNSPLHF.

This sequence joins TRBV28 and TRBJ2-7; weak D call: TRBD1 (6 bases). Germline V CDR1 and CDR2: MDHEN, SYDVKM. V shed 10 bases and J shed 1 base, with 14 bases lying between them. CDR3 length: 13 residues. In nucleotides, the CDR3 is TGTGCCACTCTATCCACAGGGTCCTACGAGCAGTACGTC. Amino acid sequence: CATLSTGSYEQYV.

V is TRBV28 and J is TRBJ1-2; 10 nucleotides agree with TRBD1. The CDR3 sequence is 14 residues long. The J segment lost 4 bases and the V segment lost 6 bases, leaving 5 bases of the junction unmatched. Germline CDR1 and CDR2: MDHEN and SYDVKM. The CDR3 DNA reads as TGTGCCAGCAGAAGGGGACAGGGGCTCTATGGCTACACCTTC. Its translation: CASRRGQGLYGYTF.

The CDR3 DNA reads as TGTGCCAGCCGACCCGGACAGGGGGCTTGGACAGATACGCAGTATTTT. It codes for CASRPGQGAWTDTQYF. The J gene is TRBJ2-3, the V gene TRBV6-6; 11 bases line up with TRBD1. The CDR3 runs to 16 residues. Germline CDR1 and CDR2: MNHNY and SVGAGI (reference sequence). V lost 8 bases and J lost 3; bases outside the gene matches: 10.

The rearrangement links TRBV11-2 to TRBJ2-5; 10 nucleotides agree with TRBD2. The CDR3 consists of 17 residues. V dropped 2 bases and J dropped 4; count of bases not matched to a gene: 10. Per germline, CDR1 SGHAT and CDR2 FQNNGV. The CDR3 loop is CASSLSGQRGGRETQYF. CDR3 nucleotides: TGTGCCAGCAGCTTATCCGGACAGCGGGGGGGCCGAGAGACCCAGTACTTC.

The rearrangement links TRBV7-2 to TRBJ2-5, with TRBD1 matching 8 bases. Germline trimming cut 3 bases from V and 2 bases from J; bases unmatched to any gene: 8. The V gene's germline CDR1 is SGHTA and CDR2 FQGNSA. The length of the CDR3 is 16 residues. CDR3 nucleotide sequence: TGTGCCAGCAGCTTGGTAACAGGGGGAAAACAAGAGACCCAGTACTTC. Encoded protein: CASSLVTGGKQETQYF.

The chain combines TRBV9 with TRBJ1-2; a possible D gene is TRBD1 (5 bases). The CDR3 is 14 residues long. V was trimmed by 5 bases and J by 3 bases, leaving 14 bases between them. Germline V CDR1 and CDR2: SGDLS, YYNGEE. CDR3 bases: TGTGCCAGCAGGTCCAGGGATCCCTACTATGGCTACACCTTC. It specifies CASRSRDPYYGYTF.

The rearrangement uses TRBV27 and TRBJ1-5; D unclear. The V end lost 6 bases, the J end lost 4 bases, and 10 bases lay between the germline ends. CDR3 length: 13 residues. Germline V gives CDR1 MNHEY, CDR2 SMNVEV (reference sequence). The chain's CDR3 is CASSPNPNQPQHF. Written as DNA, the CDR3 is TGTGCCAGCAGCCCTAACCCGAATCAGCCCCAGCATTTT.

The chain recombines TRBV7-9 with TRBJ1-1; no definite D call. The length of the CDR3 is 13 residues. The ends were cut back, 6 bases at V and 5 bases at J, with 13 bases in the middle. The germline gives CDR1 SEHNR, CDR2 FQNEAQ (reference sequence). The DNA for the CDR3 is TGTGCCAGCAGGGGAGATGTGGGTACTGAAGCTTTCTTT. It codes for CASRGDVGTEAFF.